This TCR beta chain comes out of a study of blood T cell repertoires in COVID-19 (dated by TCRdb to 2018 to 2021). Study-level background: The collaborator samples originated in the United States, Italy and Spain and spanned the acute and convalescent phases of COVID-19. Samples were obtained from the ongoing ImmuneRACE study (first 160 participants) and from roughly 1,300 subjects provided by 6 global collaborators. The dataset comprised deeply sampled blood TCRbeta repertoires from subjects exposed to, actively infected with, or recovered from COVID-19. The repertoires were released in a freely available public database meant as a resource for research on the immune response to SARS-CoV-2. The material from the prospective study consisted of cDNA or gDNA derived from T cells, B-cell-depleted T cells, or PBMCs. Sample metadata almost always included a de-identified subject ID, COVID-19 status, age in years and sex. HLA class I and class II types, where available, came from metadata supplied by the sample provider rather than from assay-based typing.

Whole blood was collected in K2EDTA tubes by collaborating institutions according to the institutions' own protocols. For TCRbeta analysis, collaborator samples were shipped as frozen whole blood, as isolated PBMCs, or as DNA extracted from either sample type. The CDR3 runs 14 residues from the cysteine to the phenylalanine. CDR3 DNA is the only sequence kept; it has 42 bases, read in frame from the first base. Between the V and J ends, shortened by 1 base and 8 bases respectively, the junction contains 12 bases. CDR1 and CDR2, per the germline V gene, are SGHTS and YDEGEE. General conclusions and limits of the study: Clinical and demographic metadata were provided uncurated, with the amount varying by source and participant.

As to this clone: Its specific antigen is unknown. No much larger clone is present one base from it, and per-base qualities are unavailable.

The immunoSEQ Assay, a bias-controlled multiplex PCR, was used to amplify TCRbeta CDR3 regions from genomic DNA. In the paper's pipeline: The number of nucleated cells in each sample was estimated by amplification of reference gene primers within the assay. To quantify the absolute abundance of each unique TCRbeta CDR3 rearrangement, sequence reads were collapsed and filtered. Productive Simpson clonality was computed per sample as the square root of Simpson's diversity index over productive rearrangements. The table was pulled from immuneACCESS by TCRdb, which kept in-frame rearrangements only. Such tables lose some clones; where checked, under half of the loss comes from unresolved V genes, and the rest has no known cause. The V and J calls and clone size were taken over from that table, and D and trimming were inferred from the DNA. Here the sample has roughly 60,000 clones; 65% to 90% occur a single time. The ten largest clones add up to 0.9% to 1.5% of the sample.

This receptor was identified in a man in his forties with acute or convalescent COVID-19. Recombination linked TRBV5-8 to TRBJ1-4, with the D gene not clear enough to name. The material sequenced was peripheral blood. The bases are TGTGCCAGCAGCTTGCTCGCAGGTTTCGAAAAACTGTTTTTT. Protein translation: CASSLLAGFEKLFF.